The next 16 T cell receptor beta chains were all read from a single sample in a study of tumor-infiltrating lymphocytes in primary liver carcinoma. The authors made TCR beta cDNA from around 500 ng total RNA with a constant-region primer. Libraries for TCR beta were built through three nested multiplex PCR rounds, which together made up a slightly modified ARM-PCR procedure. Researchers ran the first two PCR rounds for roughly 11 cycles each with TRBV1-TRBV30 forward primers and a C-beta reverse primer. TCRdb re-analysed the multiplex PCR reads in MiXCR, keeping a single row per CDR3 protein. The table includes 180,000 or so distinct CDR3 sequences, roughly 60% detected once. The authors took blood RNA from unsorted whole blood and also extracted germline DNA. Sequencing was carried out using peripheral blood. The receptor set was obtained from a man aged 40-49 years with primary liver carcinoma and hepatitis B virus infection.

As regards this clonotype: At one end the junction does not follow the germline gene, possibly because of a read error. The rearrangement uses TRBV5-4 and TRBJ2-3; the D is unclear. The CDR3 length is 16 residues. Germline CDR1 is SGHNT and CDR2 is YYREEE (reference sequence). For the CDR3, the DNA is TGTGCCAGCAGCTTGGGGCTAGTAAGTAGCACATATACGCAGTATTTT. Amino acids: CASSLGLVSSTYTQYF. The whole variable domain, filled in from reference TRBV5-4 and TRBJ2-3, reads ETGVTQSPTHLIKTRGQQVTLRCSSQSGHNTVSWYQQALGQGPQFIFQYYREEENGRGNFPPRFSGLQFPNYSSELNVNALELDDSALYLCASSLGLVSSTYTQYFGPGTRLTVL.

This chain links TRBV5-4 with TRBJ2-1; D is possibly TRBD2 (5 bases). Trimming shortened V by 3 bases and J by 5 bases, and 15 bases separated the two germline ends. Germline CDR1 is SGHNT and CDR2 is YYREEE (reference sequence). The CDR3 has 15 amino acids. CDR3 region: CASSSETRLDNEQFF. CDR3 nucleotide sequence: TGTGCCAGCAGCTCCGAAACTAGATTGGACAATGAGCAGTTCTTC. Looking up the rest from reference TRBV5-4 and TRBJ2-1 gives the full variable domain: ETGVTQSPTHLIKTRGQQVTLRCSSQSGHNTVSWYQQALGQGPQFIFQYYREEENGRGNFPPRFSGLQFPNYSSELNVNALELDDSALYLCASSSETRLDNEQFFGPGTRLTVL.

This clonotype was seen more than once but under ten times. V and J are TRBV29-1 and TRBJ2-3; no clear D gene. V dropped 6 bases and J dropped 14 bases, with 21 bases sitting between them. The CDR3 totals 12 residues. Germline CDR1 is SQVTM and CDR2 is ANQGSEA. CDR3 residues: CSVWTLVGPAYF. The CDR3 region has the DNA TGCAGCGTGTGGACCCTGGTAGGGCCAGCGTATTTT.

Details on this clonotype: A read error may account for a junction end that differs from germline. The chain recombines TRBV11-2 with TRBJ2-7, with D hard to call. CDR1 is SGHAT and CDR2 is FQNNGV in the germline V gene. The CDR3 is 14 residues long. The CDR3 nucleotides are TGTGCCAGCAGCTCCGTCCGGAGCGACGGCAGGCAGCACTTC. Translated, it gives CASSSVRSDGRQHF.

The sample holds a few counts of this clonotype. The genes are TRBV12-3 or TRBV12-4 and TRBJ2-5; the match to TRBD2 covers 7 bases. The J segment lost 2 bases and the V segment lost 6 bases, leaving 9 bases of the junction unmatched. The CDR3 extends over 15 amino acids. CDR3 amino acids: CASSSAGRGQETQYF. The CDR3 nucleotides read TGTGCCAGCAGCTCAGCAGGGAGGGGTCAAGAGACCCAGTACTTC.

V and J are TRBV29-1 and TRBJ1-1, with D unclear. Germline V gene lookup returns CDR1 SQVTM and CDR2 ANQGSEA. This CDR3 region has 13 residues. Deletions cut 4 bases from V and 6 bases from J, with 15 bases between. CDR3 loop: CSVGSGSMAEAFF. CDR3 nucleotide sequence: TGCAGCGTTGGATCGGGCAGCATGGCTGAAGCTTTCTTT.

The J gene is TRBJ1-5, the V gene TRBV6-5; D not resolved. The CDR3 runs 14 residues. V was cut by 0 bases and J by 5 bases, with 8 bases left in between. Per the germline V gene, CDR1 is MNHEY and CDR2 is SVGAGI. CDR3 sequence reads: CASSYSMADQPQHF. CDR3 bases: TGTGCCAGCAGTTACTCGATGGCAGATCAGCCCCAGCATTTT.

The CDR3 here is CASSMDHSQETQYF. The DNA of the CDR3 is TGCGCCAGCAGCATGGACCATTCCCAAGAGACCCAGTACTTC. The chain couples TRBV5-1 to TRBJ2-5, with D unclear. The V end was cut by 4 bases, the J end by 1 base, with 11 bases between. The CDR3 is made up of 14 amino acids. Germline values: CDR1 SGHRS, CDR2 YFSETQ.

With respect to this clonotype: An end of the junction differs from the germline gene, which may be a read error. The rearrangement joins TRBV5-7 to TRBJ2-5; 14 nucleotides agree with TRBD2. TRBV5-7 carries the ORF label, with uncertain function. The CDR3 is 19 residues long. The CDR3 region is CASSSPGTSGRGDHETQYF. CDR3 nucleotides: TGTGCCAGCAGCTCTCCCGGGACTAGCGGGAGAGGGGACCATGAGACCCAGTACTTC.

As concerns this clonotype: One base away lies a much larger clone, so this may be a sequencing read error. The V gene is TRBV11-2, the J gene TRBJ2-7, with unresolved D. CDR3 length equals 15 residues. The V and J ends lost 4 bases and 4 bases respectively, with 17 bases between them. Germline CDR1 reads SGHAT; CDR2 reads FQNNGV. The CDR3 reads CASSSVGGLRYEQYF. DNA for the CDR3: TGTGCCAGCAGCTCAGTAGGTGGGCTGAGGTACGAGCAGTACTTC.

This clonotype appeared a few times. This may come from a read error, since a much larger clone is one base off. The V gene is TRBV11-2, the J gene TRBJ1-1, with a tentative D call TRBD1 (6 bases). Germline V gene data show CDR1 as SGHAT and CDR2 as FQNNGV. The CDR3 totals 15 residues. The CDR3 is CASSPLGGMNTEALF. DNA of the CDR3: TGTGCCAGCAGCCCCTTAGGGGGTATGAACACTGAAGCTCTCTTT.

This clonotype has just a few counts. One junction end disagrees with the germline gene, perhaps due to a read error. The chain recombines TRBV11-2 with TRBJ1-6; TRBD1 is a possible D gene (5 bases). CDR1 is SGHAT, CDR2 FQNNGV, per germline. This CDR3 contains 13 residues. Here the CDR3 DNA reads TGTGCCAGCGCCGGGACGAGGAATTCATCCCTCCACTTT. Translated, it gives CASAGTRNSSLHF. Looking up the rest from reference TRBV11-2 and TRBJ1-6 gives the full variable domain: EAGVAQSPRYKIIEKRQSVAFWCNPISGHATLYWYQQILGQGPKLLIQFQNNGVVDDSQLPKDRFSAERLKGVDSTLKIQPAKLEDSAVYLCASAGTRNSSLHFGNGTRLTVT.

This clonotype was seen once. The missing conserved phenylalanine or tryptophan at the end of this CDR3 makes a read error likely. The gene calls are TRBV6-5 and TRBJ1-1; TRBD1 is a possible D gene (5 bases). Germline CDR1 reads MNHEY; CDR2 reads SVGAGI. The CDR3 extends over 14 amino acids. The V gene lost 3 bases and the J gene lost 6 bases, with 14 bases spanning the gap. Here the CDR3 reads CASSYGAGEAEAFY. The CDR3, as DNA: TGTGCCAGCAGTTATGGGGCAGGTGAGGCTGAAGCTTTCTAT.

On this clonotype itself: The junction shows a germline mismatch at one end, possibly a read error. The rearrangement links TRBV29-1 to TRBJ2-7, with TRBD2 matching 10 bases. Looked up from germline, CDR1 is SQVTM and CDR2 is ANQGSEA. The CDR3 contains 15 residues. CDR3: CSIETGTSEPYEQYF. CDR3 sequence (DNA): TGCAGCATTGAAACAGGGACTAGCGAGCCCTACGAGCAGTACTTC.

Worth noting for this clonotype: One junction end disagrees with the germline gene, perhaps due to a read error. The chain is built from TRBV6-5 and TRBJ1-3; D may be TRBD1 (6 bases). This CDR3 is 13 amino acids long. Germline V lookup: CDR1 MNHEY, CDR2 SVGAGI. DNA for the CDR3: TGTGCCGGCAGTCCCGACAGGGGAAACACCATATATTTT. This sequence encodes CAGSPDRGNTIYF.

This clonotype turned up a few times. The chain couples TRBV29-1 to TRBJ2-2, with a tentative D call TRBD2 (5 bases). V lost 3 bases and J lost 8, with 16 bases in between. The CDR3 length is 14 residues. Per germline, CDR1 SQVTM and CDR2 ANQGSEA. CDR3 in amino acids: CSVDGGPEVGELFF. The CDR3 DNA follows: TGCAGCGTTGACGGAGGTCCCGAGGTAGGGGAGCTGTTTTTT.